The text below deals with one T cell receptor beta chain. Its target is unknown. This entry belongs to a study of T cell responses to AZD1222 COVID-19 vaccine. Profiled with immunoSEQ multiplex PCR; TCRdb holds only in-frame clones, not every one. The sample has 180,000 or so clones; about 91% are singletons. Germline V lookup: CDR1 MDHEN, CDR2 SYDVKM. With 5 bases clipped from V and 4 bases from J, the junction kept 14 bases outside the gene matches. The CDR3 has 17 residues. Findings and limits, study-wide: In a largely white British group with more females than males, clonal diversity was possibly underestimated.

Investigators merged groups given second doses at roughly 4 or roughly 12 weeks. This material consisted of peripheral blood, taken 28 days after the second AZD1222 dose. The genes are TRBV28 and TRBJ2-3; 8 bases match TRBD2. This clonotype was sampled from an adult who received the AZD1222 COVID-19 vaccine. In DNA form, the CDR3 reads TGTGCCAGCAGTGATAGGATTAGCGGGACTAGGGCAGATACGCAGTATTTT. Translated: CASSDRISGTRADTQYF.